One and the same sample provided the 25 T cell receptor beta chains below, sequenced in a study of breast tumors, draining lymph nodes, adjacent tissues. TCRdb independently ran MiXCR on the multiplex PCR reads; one entry per CDR3 protein. The sample holds roughly 260,000 distinct CDR3 sequences, about 33% seen once. The lymph nodes were axillary draining lymph nodes from breast cancer patients. Sequenced sample: axillary lymph node tissue. The receptors were gathered from a female donor with breast cancer. Some clones in this sample may be carry-over from other donors' samples.

Here the CDR3 reads CASSEGVLIGEQFF. CDR3 in DNA: TGTGCCAGCAGTGAAGGCGTACTAATTGGTGAGCAGTTCTTC. The genes are TRBV6-1 and TRBJ2-1, with D unclear. The germline gives CDR1 MNHNS, CDR2 SASEGT. Deletions cut 1 base from V and 9 bases from J, with 13 bases between. CDR3 size: 14 residues.

Comment on this clonotype: A much larger clone is a single base away; this may be a read error. The chain carries TRBV20-1 and TRBJ2-1; 14 bases map to TRBD2. The CDR3 totals 16 residues. Germline CDR1 and CDR2: DFQATT and SNEGSKA (reference sequence). CDR3 DNA: TGCAGTGCTAGGGAGCTTCGGACTAGCGGGAGGAATGAGCGGTTCTTC. Its protein product is CSARELRTSGRNERFF.

This chain uses TRBV24-1 with TRBJ2-1, with a weak D call TRBD2 (6 bases). Germline CDR1 reads KGHDR; CDR2 reads SFDVKD. Trimming pared 5 bases from V and 4 bases from J, leaving 14 bases between. CDR3 length equals 15 residues. In nucleotides, the CDR3 is TGTGCCACCAGTGCTCGGCAGGCGGGGTACAATGAGCAGTTCTTC. This encodes CATSARQAGYNEQFF.

On this clonotype: A junction boundary mismatches the germline segment, possibly from a read error. V and J are TRBV18 and TRBJ2-2; the D gene is possibly TRBD2 (5 bases). The CDR3 length is 15 residues. From germline, CDR1 is KGHSH and CDR2 LQKENI. CDR3 region: CASSRIQENTGEPFF. The CDR3 DNA sequence: TGTGCCAGCTCACGGATTCAGGAGAACACCGGGGAGCCGTTTTTT. The entire variable domain, with the rest obtained from reference TRBV18 and TRBJ2-2, is as follows: NAGVMQNPRHLVRRRGQEARLRCSPMKGHSHVYWYRQLPEEGLKFMVYLQKENIIDESGMPKERFSAEFPKEGPSILRIQQVVRGDSAAYFCASSRIQENTGEPFFGEGSRLTVL.

This clonotype was counted between two and nine times. With a much larger clone just one base away, this may be a read error. The chain uses TRBV20-1 and TRBJ2-5, with no clear D. Germline loops: CDR1 DFQATT, CDR2 SNEGSKA (reference sequence). CDR3 length: 11 amino acids. The CDR3 nucleotides are TGCAGTGCTAGAGATCTAACGACCCAGTCCTTC. Its protein is CSARDLTTQSF.

At least ten counts were recorded for this clonotype. The chain carries TRBV12-3 or TRBV12-4 and TRBJ2-1, with 10 bases identical to TRBD2. This CDR3 comprises 15 residues. Germline trimming cut 8 bases from V and 6 bases from J; bases unmatched to any gene: 10. This CDR3 reads CASRPRLAGLNEQFF. CDR3 bases: TGTGCCAGCCGCCCCAGACTAGCGGGCCTCAATGAGCAGTTCTTC.

This clonotype was seen ten or more times. This chain uses TRBV20-1 with TRBJ2-3, with D unclear. The CDR3 consists of 15 residues. Germline-derived CDR1 and CDR2 are DFQATT and SNEGSKA (reference sequence). The V end was cut by 6 bases, the J end by 7 bases, with 23 bases between. Here the CDR3 reads CSANLPGRQVNTQYF. The CDR3 DNA sequence: TGCAGTGCCAACTTACCGGGCCGCCAAGTAAATACGCAGTATTTT.

In the case of this clonotype: Given a much more abundant clone one base away, this may be a read error. The rearrangement joins TRBV2 to TRBJ2-1; weak D call: TRBD2 (6 bases). Per the germline V gene, CDR1 is SNHLY and CDR2 is FYNNEI. This CDR3 has 15 residues. The DNA of the CDR3 is TGTGCCAGCAGCCCACCGGGACTCACGGGGAATGAGCAGTCCTTC. It translates to CASSPPGLTGNEQSF. Looking up the rest from reference TRBV2 and TRBJ2-1 gives the full variable domain: EPEVTQTPSHQVTQMGQEVILRCVPISNHLYFYWYRQILGQKVEFLVSFYNNEISEKSEIFDDQFSVERPDGSNFTLKIRSTKLEDSAMYFCASSPPGLTGNEQSFGPGTRLTVL.

This clonotype was seen many times. The rearrangement joins TRBV12-3 or TRBV12-4 to TRBJ2-7; 9 nucleotides align to TRBD2. The CDR3 is 19 amino acids. Trimming took 1 base from V and 0 from J; bases not matched to a gene: 13. The CDR3 protein is CASSLVGHLAGVRSYEQYF. The CDR3, as DNA: TGTGCCAGCAGTTTAGTTGGACATTTAGCGGGAGTCCGCTCCTACGAGCAGTACTTC.

This clonotype was found many times. The CDR3 DNA sequence: TGCGCCAGCAGCTTGGCCGGGGCGAGCACCGGGGAGCTGTTTTTT. Protein: CASSLAGASTGELFF. This sequence joins TRBV5-1 and TRBJ2-2; D assignment may be TRBD1 or TRBD2 (5 bases each). The CDR3 contains 15 residues. The germline V and J ends were trimmed by 0 bases and 4 bases, with 10 bases remaining between them. Germline V gene lookup returns CDR1 SGHRS and CDR2 YFSETQ.

For this clonotype: A much more abundant neighbour one base away suggests this may be a read error. The chain carries TRBV9 and TRBJ2-1; unclear D gene. Per the germline V gene, CDR1 is SGDLS and CDR2 is YYNGEE. The CDR3 sequence is 15 residues long. The CDR3 DNA is TGTGCCAGCAGCGTAGGGATAGTTGCCTACAATGAGCACTTCTTC. Its translation is CASSVGIVAYNEHFF.

J is TRBJ2-7 and V is TRBV20-1, with D unresolved. CDR1 is DFQATT and CDR2 is SNEGSKA in the germline V gene (reference sequence). V lost 3 bases and J lost 2, with 11 bases in between. The CDR3 runs 13 residues. CDR3 residues: CSARPYGPYEQYF. The CDR3 DNA reads as TGCAGTGCTAGGCCCTATGGACCCTACGAGCAGTACTTC.

V usage is TRBV6-5 and J usage is TRBJ2-1; D gene unclear. Trimming cost V 5 bases and J 0 bases, with 11 bases left between them. This CDR3 has 15 residues. CDR1 MNHEY and CDR2 SVGAGI come from the germline V gene. The CDR3 loop reads CASSTSYFSYNEQFF. The CDR3 nucleotides read TGTGCCAGCAGTACCTCTTATTTCTCCTACAATGAGCAGTTCTTC.

The sample holds many counts of this clonotype. The gene calls are TRBV14 and TRBJ2-2; TRBD1 aligns across 8 bases. V shed 6 bases and J 5 bases; nucleotides not matched to a gene: 8. CDR3 length: 15 amino acids. Germline values: CDR1 SGHDN, CDR2 FVKESK. The CDR3 DNA is TGTGCCAGCAGATTGACAGGGGAGGTAACCGGGGAGCTGTTTTTT. Translated, it gives CASRLTGEVTGELFF. Using reference TRBV14 and TRBJ2-2 for the parts outside the CDR3, the full variable domain is EAGVTQFPSHSVIEKGQTVTLRCDPISGHDNLYWYRRVMGKEIKFLLHFVKESKQDESGMPNNRFLAERTGGTYSTLKVQPAELEDSGVYFCASRLTGEVTGELFFGEGSRLTVL.

This clonotype was picked up many times. The chain uses TRBV20-1 and TRBJ2-2; D remains unclear. Germline CDR1 reads DFQATT; CDR2 reads SNEGSKA (reference sequence). The CDR3 contains 14 residues. Trimming removed 6 bases from V and 1 base from J, with 12 bases in between. The CDR3 spells CSALLLGNTGELFF. CDR3 DNA: TGCAGTGCCCTGCTATTGGGGAACACCGGGGAGCTGTTTTTT.

At least ten counts were recorded for this clonotype. The rearrangement uses TRBV9 and TRBJ2-5; D is perhaps TRBD2 (5 bases). Between the trimmed V and J ends, which lost 1 base and 5 bases, there was a span of 12 bases. Germline values: CDR1 SGDLS, CDR2 YYNGEE. This CDR3 is built from 14 residues. CDR3: CASSVRSPGETQYF. The CDR3 DNA follows: TGTGCCAGCAGCGTAAGAAGCCCGGGGGAGACCCAGTACTTC.

This clonotype was picked up many times. The V gene is TRBV5-1, the J gene TRBJ2-2; TRBD2 matches at 8 bases. The CDR3 spans 15 residues. CDR1 is SGHRS, CDR2 YFSETQ, per germline. V gave up 2 bases and J gave up 4 bases; unmatched junction bases: 4. CDR3 amino acids: CASSFLTSATGELFF. The CDR3 region has the DNA TGCGCCAGCAGCTTTCTGACTAGCGCCACCGGGGAGCTGTTTTTT. The variable domain in full, with the rest retrieved from reference TRBV5-1 and TRBJ2-2, is KAGVTQTPRYLIKTRGQQVTLSCSPISGHRSVSWYQQTPGQGLQFLFEYFSETQRNKGNFPGRFSGRQFSNSRSEMNVSTLELGDSALYLCASSFLTSATGELFFGEGSRLTVL.

The chain couples TRBV7-2 to TRBJ2-2; maybe TRBD1 (5 bases). V lost 3 bases to trimming and J lost 5 bases, with 22 bases between them. Germline CDR1 is SGHTA and CDR2 is FQGNSA. The CDR3 spans 18 residues. The CDR3 region is CASSFVGAEQYLTGELFF. The CDR3 DNA reads TGTGCCAGCAGCTTTGTAGGGGCCGAGCAGTACTTAACCGGGGAGCTGTTTTTT.

This clonotype was detected only a few times. A much larger clone differs from this one at a single base, so this may be a read error. The chain combines TRBV12-5 with TRBJ1-4; 8 nucleotides line up with TRBD1. The CDR3 runs to 14 residues. Trimming took 5 bases from V and 8 from J; bases not matched to a gene: 7. Germline CDR1 is LGHNT and CDR2 is FRNRAP. The CDR3 nucleotides read TGTGCTAGTGGTCACGGACAGGGTGAGGAAAAACTGTTTTTT. The encoded protein is CASGHGQGEEKLFF.

Of note for this clonotype: Likely a read error: the CDR3 ends without its conserved phenylalanine or tryptophan. The DNA is omitted, as the CDR3 cannot be located on it reliably, and the CDR3 follows TCRdb's listing. The J gene is TRBJ2-5, the V gene TRBV20-1; the DNA was not used to check the table's D call, TRBD1. The V gene's germline CDR1 is DFQATT and CDR2 SNEGSKA (reference sequence). Including both end residues, the CDR3 is 18 amino acids long. The CDR3 sequence: CSARDITDRGYYGYTFGS.

Many counts were recorded for this clonotype. The V call is TRBV7-2, the J call TRBJ2-3, with D possibly being TRBD1 or TRBD2 (5 bases each). This CDR3 contains 16 residues. V lost 5 bases and J lost 1, with 16 bases in between. Germline lookup yields CDR1 SGHTA and CDR2 FQGNSA. The CDR3 reads CASSIHPGQGTDTQYF. DNA for the CDR3: TGTGCCAGCAGCATACACCCGGGGCAGGGCACAGATACGCAGTATTTT. Variable domain in full (rest from reference TRBV7-2 and TRBJ2-3): GAGVSQSPSNKVTEKGKDVELRCDPISGHTALYWYRQSLGQGLEFLIYFQGNSAPDKSGLPSDRFSAERTGGSVSTLTIQRTQQEDSAVYLCASSIHPGQGTDTQYFGPGTRLTVL.

This chain connects TRBV29-1 to TRBJ1-4; a weak D match, TRBD1 (5 bases). This CDR3 region has 14 residues. Germline-derived CDR1 and CDR2 are SQVTM and ANQGSEA. Trimming stripped 7 bases from V and 7 bases from J, with 19 bases between. The CDR3 sequence: CSARGDRGGEKLFF. The CDR3 bases are TGCAGCGCCCGGGGGGACCGAGGCGGTGAAAAACTGTTTTTT. Together with reference TRBV29-1 and TRBJ1-4, the CDR3 gives the full variable domain: SAVISQKPSRDICQRGTSLTIQCQVDSQVTMMFWYRQQPGQSLTLIATANQGSEATYESGFVIDKFPISRPNLTFSTLTVSNMSPEDSSIYLCSARGDRGGEKLFFGSGTQLSVL.

The table lists this clonotype with a few counts. The chain couples TRBV27 to TRBJ1-5; no definite D call. The V end was cut by 6 bases, the J end by 2 bases, with 14 bases between. The V gene's germline CDR1 is MNHEY and CDR2 SMNVEV (reference sequence). The CDR3 is 15 residues long. The CDR3 coding sequence is TGTGCCAGCAGCAAAAGGATGACCGGCAATCAGCCCCAGCATTTT. Translating it yields CASSKRMTGNQPQHF.

This clonotype was detected ten times or more. The chain combines TRBV20-1 with TRBJ2-7, with a weak D call TRBD2 (6 bases). The CDR3 is made up of 12 amino acids. Germline V lookup: CDR1 DFQATT, CDR2 SNEGSKA (reference sequence). The ends were cut back, 3 bases at V and 0 bases at J, with 6 bases in the middle. CDR3 loop: CSASGSSYEQYF. Here the CDR3 DNA reads TGCAGTGCTAGCGGGAGCTCCTACGAGCAGTACTTC.

This clonotype was observed many times. The chain couples TRBV5-5 to TRBJ1-5; D uncertain. The CDR3 consists of 17 residues. Germline-derived CDR1 and CDR2 are SGHKS and YYEKEE (reference sequence). Trimming removed 3 bases at V and 2 bases at J, with 18 bases between. CDR3 residues: CASSYRGSELGNQPQHF. The CDR3 coding sequence is TGTGCCAGCAGCTATCGAGGTTCCGAGTTGGGCAATCAGCCCCAGCATTTT.